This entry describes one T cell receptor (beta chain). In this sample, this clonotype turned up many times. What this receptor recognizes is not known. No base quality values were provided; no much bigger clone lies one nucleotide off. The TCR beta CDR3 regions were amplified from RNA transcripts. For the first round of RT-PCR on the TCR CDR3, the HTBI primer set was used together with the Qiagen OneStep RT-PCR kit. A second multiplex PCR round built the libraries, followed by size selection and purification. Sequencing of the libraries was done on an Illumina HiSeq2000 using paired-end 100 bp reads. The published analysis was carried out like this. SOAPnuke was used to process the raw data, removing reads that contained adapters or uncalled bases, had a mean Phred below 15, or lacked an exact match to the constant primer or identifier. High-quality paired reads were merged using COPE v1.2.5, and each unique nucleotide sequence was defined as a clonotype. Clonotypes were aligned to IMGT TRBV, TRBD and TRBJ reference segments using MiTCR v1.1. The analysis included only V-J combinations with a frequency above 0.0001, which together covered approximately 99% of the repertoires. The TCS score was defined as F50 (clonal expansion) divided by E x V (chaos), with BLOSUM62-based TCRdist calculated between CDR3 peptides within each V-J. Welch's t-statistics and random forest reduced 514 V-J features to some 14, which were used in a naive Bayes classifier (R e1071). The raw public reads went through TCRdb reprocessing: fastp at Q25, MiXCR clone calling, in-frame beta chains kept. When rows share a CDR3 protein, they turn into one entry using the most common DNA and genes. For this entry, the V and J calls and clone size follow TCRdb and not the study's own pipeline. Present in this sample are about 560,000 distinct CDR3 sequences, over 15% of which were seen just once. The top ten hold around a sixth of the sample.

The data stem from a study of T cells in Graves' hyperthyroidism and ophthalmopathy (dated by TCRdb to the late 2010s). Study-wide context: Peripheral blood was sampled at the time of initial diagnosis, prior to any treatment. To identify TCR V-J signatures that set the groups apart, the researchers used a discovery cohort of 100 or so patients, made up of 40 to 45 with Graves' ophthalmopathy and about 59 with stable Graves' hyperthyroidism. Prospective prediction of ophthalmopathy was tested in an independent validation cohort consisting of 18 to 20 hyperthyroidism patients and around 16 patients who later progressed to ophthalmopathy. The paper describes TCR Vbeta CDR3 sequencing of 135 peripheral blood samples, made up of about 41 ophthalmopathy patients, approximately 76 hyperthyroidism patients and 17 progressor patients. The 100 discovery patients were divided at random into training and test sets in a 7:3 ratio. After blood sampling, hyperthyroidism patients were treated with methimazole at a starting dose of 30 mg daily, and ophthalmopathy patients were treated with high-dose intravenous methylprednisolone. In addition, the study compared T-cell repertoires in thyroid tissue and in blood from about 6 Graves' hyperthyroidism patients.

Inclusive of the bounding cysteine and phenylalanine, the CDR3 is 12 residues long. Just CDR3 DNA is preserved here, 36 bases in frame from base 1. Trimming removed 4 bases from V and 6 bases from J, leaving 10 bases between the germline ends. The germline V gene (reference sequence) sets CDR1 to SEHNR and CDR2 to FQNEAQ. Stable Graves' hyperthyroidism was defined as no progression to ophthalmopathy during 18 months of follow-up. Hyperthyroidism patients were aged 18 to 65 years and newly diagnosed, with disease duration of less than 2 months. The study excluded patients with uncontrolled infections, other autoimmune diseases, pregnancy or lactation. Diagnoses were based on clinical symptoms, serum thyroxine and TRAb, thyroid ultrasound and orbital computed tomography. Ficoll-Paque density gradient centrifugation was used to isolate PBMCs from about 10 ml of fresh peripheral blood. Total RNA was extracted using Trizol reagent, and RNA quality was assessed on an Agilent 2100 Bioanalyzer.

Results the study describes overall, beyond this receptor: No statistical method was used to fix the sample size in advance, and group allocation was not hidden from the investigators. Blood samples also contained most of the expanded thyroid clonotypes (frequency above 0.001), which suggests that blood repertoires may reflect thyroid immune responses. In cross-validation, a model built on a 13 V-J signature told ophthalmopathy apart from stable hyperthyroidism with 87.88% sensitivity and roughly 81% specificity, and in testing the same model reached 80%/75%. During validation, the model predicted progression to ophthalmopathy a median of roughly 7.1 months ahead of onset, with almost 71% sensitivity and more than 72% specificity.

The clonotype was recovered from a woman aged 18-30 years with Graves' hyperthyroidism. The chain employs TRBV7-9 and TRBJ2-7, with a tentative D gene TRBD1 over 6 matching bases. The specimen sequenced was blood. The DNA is TGTGCCAGCAGCTATACAGGGACCGAGCAGTACTTC. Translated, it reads CASSYTGTEQYF. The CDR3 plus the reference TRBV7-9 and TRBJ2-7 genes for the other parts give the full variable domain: DTGVSQNPRHKITKRGQNVTFRCDPISEHNRLYWYRQTLGQGPEFLTYFQNEAQLEKSRLLSDRFSAERPKGSFSTLEIQRTEQGDSAMYLCASSYTGTEQYFGPGTRLTVT.